A selection of T cell receptor beta chains follows, all from one sample in a study of T cells in Graves' hyperthyroidism and ophthalmopathy. Each CDR3 protein is one row after TCRdb ran MiXCR on the multiplex PCR reads. Among roughly 260,000 distinct CDR3 sequences listed, 13% to 15% were seen once. Sequenced material: blood. The receptors derive from a woman aged 40 to 50 with Graves' hyperthyroidism that later progressed to Graves' ophthalmopathy. Both conserved end residues are part of each CDR3. Fields, in order: V gene, D gene, CDR3 protein. The D gene is left open where the match is weak.

V: TRBV5-1; D: .; CDR3: CASSLTTGANQPQHF
V: TRBV28; D: TRBD2; CDR3: CASSIAGGNSGTQYF
V: TRBV12-3/TRBV12-4; D: .; CDR3: CASMGGGNEQYF
V: TRBV18; D: .; CDR3: CASSPMTDSTDTQYF
V: TRBV14; D: .; CDR3: CASSQALWDWDNEQFF
V: TRBV7-9; D: TRBD2; CDR3: CASSLSGVIGEAQYF
V: TRBV12-3/TRBV12-4; D: TRBD1; CDR3: CASSSRGLTEAFF
V: TRBV7-6; D: .; CDR3: CASSFGSHYEQYF
V: TRBV28; D: .; CDR3: CASSPDRNQPQHF
V: TRBV5-1; D: TRBD2; CDR3: CASSPISGISRSSYEQYF
V: TRBV20-1; D: TRBD2; CDR3: CSAGVGTKTSDLDTQYF
V: TRBV9; D: TRBD2; CDR3: CASSVDALAAYNEQFF
V: TRBV7-2; D: .; CDR3: CASSFWGLRPNQPQHF
V: TRBV27; D: .; CDR3: CASSITGYEQYF
V: TRBV27; D: TRBD2; CDR3: CASRASGKIYEQYF
V: TRBV5-5; D: .; CDR3: CASSLRTGAGRGELFF
V: TRBV6-1; D: .; CDR3: CASRELLNTEAFF
V: TRBV11-2; D: TRBD2; CDR3: CASSLGLAGIKPYEQYF
V: TRBV30; D: TRBD1; CDR3: CAWARRDRRSNTGELFF
V: TRBV3-1; D: .; CDR3: CASSQGLTGNTIYF
V: TRBV20-1; D: .; CDR3: CSARGVSYEQYF
V: TRBV28; D: .; CDR3: CATGVAWGRGSYEQYF
V: TRBV6-2/TRBV6-3; D: .; CDR3: CASSYSFVAETQETQYF
V: TRBV24-1; D: TRBD2; CDR3: CATSDPGLPTTQYF
V: TRBV7-9; D: TRBD1; CDR3: CASSQTPGTGGETQYF
V: TRBV11-2; D: TRBD1; CDR3: CASSTWTGGWTGELFF
V: TRBV6-1; D: .; CDR3: CASSHTSGIWRETGYTVNEQFF
V: TRBV18; D: .; CDR3: CASSLSGAQYF
V: TRBV5-1; D: TRBD1; CDR3: CASTKLGQGFVDTEAFF
V: TRBV7-2; D: TRBD1; CDR3: CASSLGTGVNQPQHF
V: TRBV19; D: .; CDR3: CASSIGGPTGELFF
V: TRBV5-1; D: TRBD1; CDR3: CASTGTGRSETQYF
V: TRBV14; D: TRBD2; CDR3: CASSQDGTSARKSTDTQYF